This T cell receptor beta chain was sequenced during a study of blood T cell repertoires in COVID-19. After removal of 4 bases from V and 2 bases from J, the junction contained 11 bases not matched to a gene. This CDR3 comprises 16 residues. The germline gives CDR1 SGHRS, CDR2 YFSETQ. The assay was immunoSEQ multiplex PCR, and TCRdb's table has in-frame clones only and misses some. The table shows 120,000 to 150,000 clones, with about 83% occurring only once. The source material was PBMCs or T cells enriched from blood (not recorded which). The origin of this receptor is a woman between 50 and 59 years old who had been exposed to COVID-19. This chain links TRBV5-1 with TRBJ1-2; 7 nucleotides align to TRBD1. The CDR3 protein is CASSRETGRANYGYTF. CDR3 coding DNA: TGCGCCAGCAGCCGGGAGACAGGGAGAGCGAACTATGGCTACACCTTC.